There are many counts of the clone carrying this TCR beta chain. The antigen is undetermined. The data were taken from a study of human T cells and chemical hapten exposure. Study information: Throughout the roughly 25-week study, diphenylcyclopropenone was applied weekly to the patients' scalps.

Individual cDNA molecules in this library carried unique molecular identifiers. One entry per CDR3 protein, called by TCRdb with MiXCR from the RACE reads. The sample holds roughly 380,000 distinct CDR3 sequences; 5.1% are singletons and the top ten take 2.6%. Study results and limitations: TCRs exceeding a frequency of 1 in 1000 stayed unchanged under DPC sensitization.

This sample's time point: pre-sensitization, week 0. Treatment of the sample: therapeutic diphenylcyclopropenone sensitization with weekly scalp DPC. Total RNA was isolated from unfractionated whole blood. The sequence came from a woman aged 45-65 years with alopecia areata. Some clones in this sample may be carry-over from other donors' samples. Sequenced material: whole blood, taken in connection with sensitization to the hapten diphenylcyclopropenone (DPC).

CDR3 in DNA: TGTGCCAGCAGTTTTCAGGCAGGGCAAAATCAGCCCCAGCATTTT. This translates into CASSFQAGQNQPQHF. This chain joins TRBV12-3 or TRBV12-4 and TRBJ1-5; D perhaps matches TRBD1 (5 bases). The V gene lost 3 bases and the J gene lost 4 bases, with 13 bases spanning the gap. The CDR3 is made up of 15 amino acids.